These T cell receptor beta chains were read from a single sample in a study of glioma-infiltrating T cells after dendritic cell vaccination. Only in-frame clones appear in the TCRdb table, and some are missing; sequencing was by immunoSEQ multiplex PCR. The sample lists 99,000 or so clones, around 80% occurring once. Sample: blood, taken after dendritic cell vaccination. These receptors all stem from a human donor with glioblastoma. Both conserved end residues are part of each CDR3. D genes are given only for firm matches. Clone size is shown for a subset of rows, as once, few, many or a class of expanded clone.

J | size | V | D | DNA | CDR3
TRBJ2-1 | - | TRBV5-1 | TRBD2 | TGCGCCAGCAGCATTGAACTAGCGGGGGGGAGCGAGCAGTTCTTC | CASSIELAGGSEQFF
TRBJ2-5 | - | TRBV28 | TRBD1 | TGTGCCAGCAACCGACAGGGGGCAGGTCAGTTTGAAGAGACCCAGTACTTC | CASNRQGAGQFEETQYF
TRBJ1-2 | - | TRBV10-2 | - | TGCGCCACCGACGAAGGGGGAAACTATGGCTACACCTTC | CATDEGGNYGYTF
TRBJ2-6 | - | TRBV5-1 | - | TGCGCCAGCAGTGACAGGCCCTCTGGGGCCAACGTCCTGACTTTC | CASSDRPSGANVLTF
TRBJ2-7 | - | TRBV9 | - | TGTGCCAGCATACGTTGCAGGGTGGGCGAGCAGTACTTC | CASIRCRVGEQYF
TRBJ2-2 | once | TRBV5-4 | - | TGTGCCAGCAGCCCCGGTCCAGGGAAGGTGACCGGGGAGCTGTTTTTT | CASSPGPGKVTGELFF
TRBJ1-2 | - | TRBV29-1 | TRBD1 | TGCAGCGCATCACGGGGACAGGGGGTAGGTGGCTACACCTTC | CSASRGQGVGGYTF
TRBJ2-1 | - | TRBV9 | TRBD2 | TGTGCCAGCAGCGCCAGGACTAGCGGGGGTTCCTCCTACAATGAGCAGTTCTTC | CASSARTSGGSSYNEQFF
TRBJ2-1 | few | TRBV18 | TRBD2 | TGTGCCAGCTCACCACCGTTGCAAGCGGGGACGTTCTTC | CASSPPLQAGTFF
TRBJ1-5 | - | TRBV28 | - | TGTGCCAGCACCCTAACGGGGAGCAATCAGCCCCAGCATTTT | CASTLTGSNQPQHF
TRBJ2-7 | once | TRBV10-3 | - | TGTGCCATCAGTGAAGGGACTGTGGACTACGAGCAGTACTTC | CAISEGTVDYEQYF
TRBJ1-1 | few | TRBV5-1 | - | TGCGCCAGCAGCTTGACCCAGGGGAACACTGAAGCTTTCTTT | CASSLTQGNTEAFF
TRBJ2-1 | - | TRBV30 | TRBD2 | TGTGCCTGGAGTGTGGGACTAGTTTTAAACAATGAGCAGTTCTTC | CAWSVGLVLNNEQFF
TRBJ2-7 | many | TRBV6-1 | - | TGTGCCAGCAGTGAAGAATGGAGCTCCTACGAGCAGTACTTC | CASSEEWSSYEQYF
TRBJ1-1 | - | TRBV10-2 | - | TGCGCCAGCAGTACAGCGGGCACTGAAGCTTTCTTT | CASSTAGTEAFF
TRBJ2-1 | - | TRBV30 | - | TGTGCCTGGAGTGTAACCGGGTGGGATGAGCAGTTCTTC | CAWSVTGWDEQFF
TRBJ2-3 | - | TRBV7-9 | - | TGTGCCAGCAGCTTCCATGGACTTGGGGCAGATACGCAGTATTTT | CASSFHGLGADTQYF
TRBJ2-5 | once | TRBV29-1 | - | TGCAGCGTTGGGCAGGGGGAGACCCAGTACTTC | CSVGQGETQYF
TRBJ2-7 | - | TRBV6-1 | TRBD1 | TGTGCCAGCAGTCTTAGGACAGGGGGCCCCTACGAGCAGTACTTC | CASSLRTGGPYEQYF
TRBJ2-3 | once | TRBV6-1 | - | TGTGCCACGGGGGTTTCCGATACGCAGTATTTT | CATGVSDTQYF
TRBJ2-1 | - | TRBV10-3 | TRBD2 | TGTGCCATCAGTGGGACTAGCGGGAGCTCCTACAATGAGCAGTTCTTC | CAISGTSGSSYNEQFF
TRBJ1-2 | - | TRBV27 | - | TGTGCCAGCAGTAATCAGGCTAACTATGGCTACACCTTC | CASSNQANYGYTF
TRBJ2-2 | - | TRBV6-6 | - | TGTGCCAGCAGTCGCGGGGAGCTGTTTTTT | CASSRGELFF
TRBJ2-7 | - | TRBV5-1 | - | TGCGCCAGCAGCTTGGACGAAACTCGAACCTACGAGCAGTACTTC | CASSLDETRTYEQYF
TRBJ2-7 | - | TRBV5-1 | TRBD1 | TGCGCCAGCAGCCTAGGACAGGTTCCGGGGGAGCAGTACTTC | CASSLGQVPGEQYF
TRBJ2-5 | few | TRBV18 | TRBD2 | TGTGCCAGCTCACCCCCGGGCGGGGGGCAAGAGACCCAGTACTTC | CASSPPGGGQETQYF